The rows below give T cell receptor beta chains drawn from one sample of a study of shared clonotypes between healthy human individuals. Profiled with immunoSEQ multiplex PCR; TCRdb holds only in-frame clones, not every one. Of 1.5 million to 2.5 million clones detected, just under 95% appear once; the ten largest clones hold roughly 1%. Sequenced sample: naive CD8+ T cells sorted from blood. These receptors were taken from a man younger than 30 in good health. Each CDR3 is given with its conserved first and last residue. The order of the fields is V gene, clone size, D gene, CDR3 length, J gene, CDR3 protein, CDR3 DNA. The D gene is left open where the match is weak. Not all rows give a size; the values are once, few, many and, for expanded clones, a class.

>TRBV27|NA|NA|11|TRBJ2-5
CASSLPETQYF
TGTGCCAGCAGTTTACCGGAGACCCAGTACTTC
>TRBV13|NA|NA|16|TRBJ1-3
CASSLGLTGPGNTIYF
TGTGCCAGCAGCTTAGGCCTAACAGGCCCTGGAAACACCATATATTTT
>TRBV6-5|NA|NA|15|TRBJ1-5
CASSYDSESNQPQHF
TGTGCCAGCAGTTATGATTCTGAGAGCAATCAGCCCCAGCATTTT
>TRBV15|NA|TRBD1|15|TRBJ2-6
CATSRTGAGANVLTF
TGTGCCACCAGCCGGACAGGGGCTGGGGCCAACGTCCTGACTTTC
>TRBV2|NA|NA|15|TRBJ2-5
CASSEGQGIQETQYF
TGTGCCAGCAGTGAAGGCCAGGGGATACAAGAGACCCAGTACTTC
>TRBV19|NA|NA|11|TRBJ2-7
CASSRDGEQYF
TGTGCCAGTAGTAGGGATGGTGAGCAGTACTTC
>TRBV7-6|NA|TRBD2|14|TRBJ2-7
CASSSPGLADEQYF
TGTGCCAGCAGCTCCCCCGGACTAGCGGACGAGCAGTACTTC
>TRBV19|NA|NA|12|TRBJ2-1
CASSMGYNEQFF
TGTGCCAGTAGTATGGGATACAATGAGCAGTTCTTC
>TRBV30|once|TRBD1|15|TRBJ2-1
CAWSRDSSTMDEQFF
TGTGCCTGGAGTCGGGACAGCTCTACGATGGATGAGCAGTTCTTC
>TRBV13|NA|NA|15|TRBJ2-1
CASSLSPAPMGEQFF
TGTGCCAGCAGCCTCAGCCCAGCGCCTATGGGTGAGCAGTTCTTC
>TRBV30|NA|NA|15|TRBJ1-3
CAWSGLRGPGNTIYF
TGTGCCTGGAGTGGGCTAAGGGGACCTGGAAACACCATATATTTT
>TRBV7-8|NA|NA|13|TRBJ2-3
CASSLLGGDTQYF
TGTGCCAGCAGCCTCCTCGGGGGAGATACGCAGTATTTT
>TRBV6-6|NA|NA|13|TRBJ2-3
CASGWGGTDTQYF
TGTGCCAGCGGTTGGGGGGGCACAGATACGCAGTATTTT
>TRBV28|NA|NA|14|TRBJ1-2
CASSKKDRNYGYTF
TGTGCCAGCAGTAAAAAGGACAGAAACTATGGCTACACCTTC
>TRBV9|NA|NA|14|TRBJ1-1
CASSVGAGDTEAFF
TGTGCCAGCAGCGTAGGGGCAGGGGATACTGAAGCTTTCTTT
>TRBV10-3|NA|NA|14|TRBJ2-2
CAIKPDEGLRELFF
TGTGCCATCAAACCCGACGAGGGGTTACGGGAGCTGTTTTTT
>TRBV11-2|NA|NA|13|TRBJ2-7
CASSLVGSYEQYF
TGTGCCAGCAGCTTGGTCGGGAGCTACGAGCAGTACTTC
>TRBV27|NA|TRBD1|14|TRBJ1-4
CASSFQGAGEKLFF
TGTGCCAGCAGTTTTCAGGGGGCGGGCGAAAAACTGTTTTTT
>TRBV2|NA|NA|17|TRBJ1-2
CASLTFLGPARNYGYTF
TGTGCCAGCCTAACCTTTCTAGGGCCAGCCCGTAACTATGGCTACACCTTC
>TRBV6-1|NA|NA|14|TRBJ1-1
CASSRRGGNTEAFF
TGTGCCAGCAGTAGGAGGGGGGGGAACACTGAAGCTTTCTTT
>TRBV4-3|NA|NA|14|TRBJ2-7
CASSQDREYYEQYF
TGCGCCAGCAGCCAAGACAGGGAATATTACGAGCAGTACTTC
>TRBV5-6|NA|NA|13|TRBJ2-7
CASSLAGSYEQYF
TGTGCCAGCAGCTTGGCAGGGAGCTACGAGCAGTACTTC
>TRBV29-1|NA|NA|9|TRBJ1-1
CSAEGGAFF
TGCAGCGCGGAGGGGGGAGCTTTCTTT
>TRBV4-1|once|TRBD1|14|TRBJ2-3
CASSLRTGTDTQYF
TGCGCCAGCAGCCTTAGGACAGGAACAGATACGCAGTATTTT
>TRBV29-1|NA|NA|10|TRBJ2-2
CSVGGGELFF
TGCAGCGTTGGGGGCGGGGAGCTGTTTTTT
>TRBV7-9|NA|NA|15|TRBJ2-1
CASSSSHSPYNEQFF
TGTGCCAGCAGTTCAAGTCACAGTCCCTACAATGAGCAGTTCTTC
>TRBV7-9|NA|TRBD1|14|TRBJ1-2
CASSFAGQGYGYTF
TGTGCCAGCAGCTTCGCGGGACAGGGGTATGGCTACACCTTC
>TRBV30|NA|NA|15|TRBJ2-7
CAWSDGLVNSYEQYF
TGTGCCTGGAGTGACGGACTTGTCAACTCCTACGAGCAGTACTTC
>TRBV19|NA|NA|18|TRBJ2-7
CASSIGPMGVGGSYEQYF
TGTGCCAGTAGTATAGGGCCGATGGGGGTTGGCGGATCCTACGAGCAGTACTTC
>TRBV2|NA|NA|10|TRBJ2-7
CASSEGKLQF
TGTGCCAGCAGTGAAGGGAAGCTACAATTC